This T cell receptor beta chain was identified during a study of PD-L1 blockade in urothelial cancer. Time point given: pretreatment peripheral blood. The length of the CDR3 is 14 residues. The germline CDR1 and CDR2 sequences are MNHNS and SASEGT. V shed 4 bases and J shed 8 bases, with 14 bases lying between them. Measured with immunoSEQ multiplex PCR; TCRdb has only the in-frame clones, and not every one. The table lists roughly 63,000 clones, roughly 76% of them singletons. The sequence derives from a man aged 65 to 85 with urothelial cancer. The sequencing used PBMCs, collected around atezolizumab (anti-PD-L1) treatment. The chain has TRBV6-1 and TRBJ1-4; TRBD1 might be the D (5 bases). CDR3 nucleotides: TGTGCCAGCAGTGGAACAAGGGGCGGCGAAAAACTGTTTTTT. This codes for CASSGTRGGEKLFF.